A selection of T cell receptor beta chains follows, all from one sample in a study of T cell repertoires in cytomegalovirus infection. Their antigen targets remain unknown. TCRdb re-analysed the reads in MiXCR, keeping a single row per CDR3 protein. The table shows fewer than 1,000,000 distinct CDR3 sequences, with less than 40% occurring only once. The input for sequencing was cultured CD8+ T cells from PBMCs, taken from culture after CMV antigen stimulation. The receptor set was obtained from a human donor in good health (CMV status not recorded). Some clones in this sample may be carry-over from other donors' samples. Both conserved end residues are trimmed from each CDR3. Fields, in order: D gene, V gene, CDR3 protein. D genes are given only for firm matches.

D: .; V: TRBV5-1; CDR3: ASSLAPPAGHNEHF
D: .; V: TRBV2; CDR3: ASSEFQVETQY
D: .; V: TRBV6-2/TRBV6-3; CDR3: ASGGHPRAKNIQY
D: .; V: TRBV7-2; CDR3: ASSLVLRASLF
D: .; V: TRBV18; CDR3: ASSEGALLWDNFNYGYT
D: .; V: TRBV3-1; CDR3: ASSQPWGGEETQY
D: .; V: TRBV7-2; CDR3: ASSFSIYSVSSYNEQF
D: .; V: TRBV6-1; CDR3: ASSEEGVGLGELF
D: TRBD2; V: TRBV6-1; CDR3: ASSVWLAGVSTDTQY
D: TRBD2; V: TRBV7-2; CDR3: ASSPERGQSHEQF
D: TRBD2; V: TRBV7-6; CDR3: ASSPGLEEFQETQY
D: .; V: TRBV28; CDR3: AGWDFGELF
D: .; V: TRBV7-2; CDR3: ASSFPGSTDTQY
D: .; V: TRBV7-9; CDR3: ASSLVRQDNEQF
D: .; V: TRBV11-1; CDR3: ASSFSNGSYNEQF
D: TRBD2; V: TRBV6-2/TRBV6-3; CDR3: ASSYILAGAYNEQF
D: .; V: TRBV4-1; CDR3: ASSQDRAGLETQY
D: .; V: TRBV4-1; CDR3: ASSQVWGSSGANVLT
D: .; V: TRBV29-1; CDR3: SAQEDSTEAF
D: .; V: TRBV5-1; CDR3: ASGLLTSSYNEQF
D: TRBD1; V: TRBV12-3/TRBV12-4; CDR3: ASSFSQGKPQH
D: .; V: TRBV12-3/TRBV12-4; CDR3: ATRALMDTQY
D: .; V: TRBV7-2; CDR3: ASSPGWGELF
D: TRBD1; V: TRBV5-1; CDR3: ASSLVRQGDTEAF
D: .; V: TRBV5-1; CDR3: ASSWRSGNTEAF
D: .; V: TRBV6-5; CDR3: ASSYSALNTEAF
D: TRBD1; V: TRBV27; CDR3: ASSPLPDRPQETQY
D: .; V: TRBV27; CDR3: ASTSGGWNTEAF
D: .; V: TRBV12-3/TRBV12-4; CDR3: ASSFGDMNTEAF
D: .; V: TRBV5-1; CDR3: ASSFAGDYWSEKLF
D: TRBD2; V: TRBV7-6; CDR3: ASSSGTSGGLPQGEQF
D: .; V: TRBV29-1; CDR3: SGGHSSYNEQF
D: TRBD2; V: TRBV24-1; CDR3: ATSDGGTSEFQETQY
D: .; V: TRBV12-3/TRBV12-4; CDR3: ASSPDTIEAF
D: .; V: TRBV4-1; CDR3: ASSQDLVTGNTEAF
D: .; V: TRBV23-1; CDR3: ASSQGKYSPNTEAF
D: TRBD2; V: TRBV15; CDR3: ATRGTRALTGTDTQY
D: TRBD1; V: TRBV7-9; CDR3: ASSSQGADRTEAF
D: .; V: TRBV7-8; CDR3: ASRLVGDQETQY
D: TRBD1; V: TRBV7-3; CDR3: ASSLPRDRVSTGELF
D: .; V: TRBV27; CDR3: ASSSLKDINRGVNTEAF
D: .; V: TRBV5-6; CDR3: ASNQGLGGEAF
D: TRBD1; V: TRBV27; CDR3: ASSTRDRAHSLQETQY
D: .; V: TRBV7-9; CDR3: ASSLGGGANIQY
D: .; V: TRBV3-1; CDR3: ASSQELGWNTEAF
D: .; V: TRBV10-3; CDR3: AISESGQGNTEAF
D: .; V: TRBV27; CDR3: ASSQTTDFIISYNEQF
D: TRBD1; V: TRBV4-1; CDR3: ASSQETGGLGLDNEQF
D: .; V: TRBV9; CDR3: ASSVDTATNEKLF
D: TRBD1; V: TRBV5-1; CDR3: ASSTGQGRNEQY